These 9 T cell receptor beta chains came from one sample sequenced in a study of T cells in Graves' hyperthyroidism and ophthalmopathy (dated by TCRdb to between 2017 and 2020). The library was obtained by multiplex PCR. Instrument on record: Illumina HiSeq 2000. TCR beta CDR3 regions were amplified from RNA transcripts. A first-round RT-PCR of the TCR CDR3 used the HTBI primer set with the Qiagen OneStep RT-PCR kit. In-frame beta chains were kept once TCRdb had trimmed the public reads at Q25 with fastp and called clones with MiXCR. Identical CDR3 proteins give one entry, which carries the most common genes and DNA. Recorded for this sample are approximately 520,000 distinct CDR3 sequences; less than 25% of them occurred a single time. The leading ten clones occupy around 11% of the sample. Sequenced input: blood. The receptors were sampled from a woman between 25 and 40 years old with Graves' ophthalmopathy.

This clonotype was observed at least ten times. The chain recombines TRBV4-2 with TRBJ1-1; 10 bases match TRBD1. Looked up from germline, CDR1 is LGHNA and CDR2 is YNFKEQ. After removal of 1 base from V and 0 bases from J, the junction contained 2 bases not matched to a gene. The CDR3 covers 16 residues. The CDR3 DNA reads TGTGCCAGCAGCCAAGGGGACAGGGGAATGAACACTGAAGCTTTCTTT. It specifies CASSQGDRGMNTEAFF.

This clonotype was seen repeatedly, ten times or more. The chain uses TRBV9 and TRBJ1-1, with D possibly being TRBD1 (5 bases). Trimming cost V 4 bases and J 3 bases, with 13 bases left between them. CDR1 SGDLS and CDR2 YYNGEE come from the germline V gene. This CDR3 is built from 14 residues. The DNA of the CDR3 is TGTGCCAGCAGCAAAGGGGACGGAGACACTGAAGCTTTCTTT. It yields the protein CASSKGDGDTEAFF. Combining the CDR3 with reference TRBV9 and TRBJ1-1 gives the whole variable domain DSGVTQTPKHLITATGQRVTLRCSPRSGDLSVYWYQQSLDQGLQFLIQYYNGEERAKGNILERFSAQQFPDLHSELNLSSLELGDSALYFCASSKGDGDTEAFFGQGTRLTVV.

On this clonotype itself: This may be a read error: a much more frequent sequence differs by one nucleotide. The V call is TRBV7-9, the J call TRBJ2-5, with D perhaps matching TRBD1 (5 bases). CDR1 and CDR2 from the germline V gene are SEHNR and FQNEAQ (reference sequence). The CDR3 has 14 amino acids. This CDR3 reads CPSSLDQGVETQYF. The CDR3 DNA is TGTCCCAGCAGCTTAGACCAGGGTGTAGAGACCCAGTACTTC.

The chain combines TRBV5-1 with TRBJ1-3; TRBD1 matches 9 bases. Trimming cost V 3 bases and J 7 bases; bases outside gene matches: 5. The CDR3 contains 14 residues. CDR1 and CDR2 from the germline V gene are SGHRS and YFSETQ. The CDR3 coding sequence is TGCGCCAGCAGCTCGGGGACAGGGATTAACACCATATATTTT. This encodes CASSSGTGINTIYF.

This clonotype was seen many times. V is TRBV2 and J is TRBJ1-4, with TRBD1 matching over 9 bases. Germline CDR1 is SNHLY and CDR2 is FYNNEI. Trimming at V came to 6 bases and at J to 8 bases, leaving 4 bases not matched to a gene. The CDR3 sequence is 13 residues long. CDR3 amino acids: CASRGTGREKLFF. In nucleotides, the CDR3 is TGTGCCAGCAGGGGGACAGGGAGGGAAAAACTGTTTTTT.

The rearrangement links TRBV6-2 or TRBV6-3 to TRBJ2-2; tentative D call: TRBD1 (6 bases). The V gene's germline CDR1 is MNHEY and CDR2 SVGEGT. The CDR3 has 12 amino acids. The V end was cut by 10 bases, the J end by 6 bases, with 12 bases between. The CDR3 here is CATKQGAGELFF. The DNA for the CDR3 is TGTGCCACTAAACAGGGTGCCGGGGAGCTGTTTTTT.

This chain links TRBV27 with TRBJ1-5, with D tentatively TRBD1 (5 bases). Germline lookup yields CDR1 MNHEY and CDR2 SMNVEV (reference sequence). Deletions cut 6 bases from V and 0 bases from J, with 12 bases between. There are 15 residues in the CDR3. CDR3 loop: CASRPGTASNQPQHF. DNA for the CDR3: TGTGCCAGCAGACCCGGGACCGCTAGCAATCAGCCCCAGCATTTT.

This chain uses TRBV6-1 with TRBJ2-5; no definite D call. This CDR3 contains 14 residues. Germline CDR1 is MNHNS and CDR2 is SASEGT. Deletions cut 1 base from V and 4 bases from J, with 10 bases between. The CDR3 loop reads CASSEEAPRETQYF. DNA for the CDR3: TGTGCCAGCAGTGAAGAGGCACCAAGAGAGACCCAGTACTTC.

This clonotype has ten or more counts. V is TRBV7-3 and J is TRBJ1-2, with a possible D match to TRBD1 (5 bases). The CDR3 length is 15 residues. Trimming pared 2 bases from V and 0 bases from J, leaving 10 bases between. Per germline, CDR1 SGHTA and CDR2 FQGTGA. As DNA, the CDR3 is TGTGCCAGCAGCTTACTAGGGGAGCCTAACTATGGCTACACCTTC. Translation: CASSLLGEPNYGYTF.